Below are 7 T cell receptor beta chains sequenced from a single sample in a study of Graves' ophthalmopathy and Graves' hyperthyroidism. For repertoire sequencing, the TCR beta CDR3 regions were amplified from RNA transcripts. RT-PCR with HTBI primers came first, then second-round multiplex PCR. One entry per CDR3 protein results from TCRdb running MiXCR on the multiplex PCR reads. The sample has approximately 380,000 distinct CDR3 sequences, approximately 21% seen once. Sequences were obtained from peripheral blood. The receptors derive from a woman under 30 with stable Graves' hyperthyroidism.

This clonotype has at least ten counts. The chain recombines TRBV5-4 with TRBJ2-7; tentatively, D is TRBD2 (5 bases). This CDR3 has 13 amino acids. Germline CDR1 reads SGHNT; CDR2 reads YYREEE (reference sequence). V was clipped by 3 bases and J by 3 bases, with 10 bases between them. CDR3 loop: CASSSGLNYEQYF. CDR3 in DNA: TGTGCCAGCAGCTCAGGACTCAACTACGAGCAGTACTTC.

This clonotype showed up just a few times. The V and J genes are TRBV14 and TRBJ2-4, with 8 bases fitting TRBD2. V shed 3 bases and J 6 bases; nucleotides not matched to a gene: 7. Per the germline V gene, CDR1 is SGHDN and CDR2 is FVKESK. The CDR3 consists of 15 residues. Here the CDR3 reads CASSHAIAGSNIQYF. For the CDR3, the DNA is TGTGCCAGCAGCCATGCAATAGCGGGATCAAACATTCAGTACTTC.

This clonotype has ten or more counts. The chain joins TRBV4-3 to TRBJ2-6; D possibly corresponds to TRBD1 (6 bases). Germline assignment: CDR1 LGHNA and CDR2 YSLEER. The CDR3 length is 16 residues. V was trimmed by 4 bases and J by 0 bases, leaving 10 bases between them. The CDR3 here is CASSLDSSSGANVLTF. As DNA, the CDR3 is TGCGCCAGCAGCCTGGACAGCAGCTCTGGGGCCAACGTCCTGACTTTC.

The genes are TRBV6-1 and TRBJ2-5; D remains unclear. The V and J ends lost 10 bases and 1 base respectively, with 7 bases between them. This CDR3 region has 11 residues. Looked up from germline, CDR1 is MNHNS and CDR2 is SASEGT. The CDR3 sequence: CATRIQETQYF. The CDR3 DNA sequence: TGTGCCACTAGAATCCAAGAGACCCAGTACTTC.

The chain carries TRBV5-1 and TRBJ2-2; 8 nucleotides match TRBD2. Germline V gene data show CDR1 as SGHRS and CDR2 as YFSETQ. This CDR3 region has 15 residues. V trimming: 3 bases; J trimming: 5 bases; junction bases outside the gene matches: 6. CDR3 in amino acids: CASSSGPSGTGELFF. CDR3 nucleotide sequence: TGCGCCAGCAGCTCCGGTCCTAGCGGGACCGGGGAGCTGTTTTTT.

This clonotype was counted ten times or more. The chain employs TRBV6-5 and TRBJ2-7; TRBD1 aligns across 9 bases. Germline V gene data show CDR1 as MNHEY and CDR2 as SVGAGI. This CDR3 contains 13 residues. Unmatched junction bases numbered 6, after V lost 6 bases and J lost 6 bases. CDR3 in amino acids: CASRRTGDREQYF. In nucleotides, the CDR3 is TGTGCCAGCAGGAGGACAGGGGATCGCGAGCAGTACTTC.

The table lists this clonotype with many counts. The chain is built from TRBV7-9 and TRBJ2-2; D is unclear. Germline V CDR1 and CDR2: SEHNR, FQNEAQ (reference sequence). The V and J ends lost 5 bases and 3 bases respectively, with 10 bases between them. The CDR3 is made up of 14 amino acids. CDR3 sequence: CASSLRVDTGELFF. The CDR3 bases are TGTGCCAGCAGCCTCCGGGTGGACACCGGGGAGCTGTTTTTT.